This T cell receptor beta chain was recorded in a study of shared clonotypes between healthy human individuals (dated by TCRdb to about 2020). Notes on the research overall: A couple of women and a few men aged 18 to 49 years were included in the cohort. To estimate repertoire size and how much clonotypes are shared between individuals, the study performed deep sequencing of blood TCR repertoires from a handful of healthy adults. Leukapheresis yielded between about 0.9 and 9 billion PBMCs per donor. For each donor, CD4 naive and CD4 memory were each given three plates, CD8 naive was given two plates, and CD8 memory was given one plate. To increase sequencing depth and limit assay-specific biases, TCR repertoire library preparation and sequencing were carried out by different laboratories using diverse techniques.

A distance of 11 bases separates the germline ends of V and J, which lose 1 base and 5 bases respectively. Via the germline V gene (reference sequence), CDR1 is SEHNR and CDR2 FQNEAQ. The CDR3 covers 14 residues, taking in both the cysteine and the phenylalanine. Here the CDR3 DNA is all that survives: 42 bases in frame from base 1. A note on this clone: No cognate antigen has been identified for it. Nothing much larger sits one base from this clone, and base qualities are not available.

For the CD8 naive samples, CD45RO-negative cells were positively selected for CCR7, yielding a CD45RA+CCR7+ population from which TemRA cells were excluded. Donors were healthy HIV-negative adults with no recently reported acute infections or vaccinations. Only Caucasian adults living in Nashville, Tennessee, USA were represented among the donors. After blood collection by leukapheresis, PBMCs were isolated using Ficoll-Histopaque density gradient centrifugation and then cryopreserved in the vapor phase of liquid nitrogen. Analytical flow cytometry was used to check the purity and quantity of each magnetically sorted T cell population. Genomic DNA was isolated from each sorted fraction and quantified by UV absorbance on a Nanodrop 2000c. Using the deep immunoSEQ assay, TCR CDR3 regions were amplified from genomic DNA by multiplex PCR. Extracted genomic DNA from each cell subset was distributed evenly across all wells of several immunoSEQ 96-well plates, and each plate was treated as a replicate. Each replicate PCR for sorted subsets received 200 ng genomic DNA, equal to about 30,000 T cell genomes. The purified libraries were quantified using a Qubit 3.0 fluorometer, sized with a Bioanalyzer 2100, and then quantified again using the KAPA Library Quantification kit. Every immunoSEQ 96-well plate was sequenced on a separate single-read 150-cycle Illumina NextSeq 550 flow cell. The published analysis was carried out like this. Because the immunoSEQ output included only junctional sequences and no quality scores, the filtering could not be the same as the filtering used for full-length reads. To assign V/J genes and CDR3, sequences were annotated against IMGT germline references using PyIR, a Python wrapper for IgBLAST v1.9. Reads were removed for weak V/J assignments (E-value above 1e-6), missing CDR3, stop codons, out-of-frame junctions, or ambiguous translated residues. V3J clonotypes were defined as sequences sharing the same inferred V gene, J gene, and CDR3 amino acid sequence. Percentage overlap between repertoires was computed as shared unique clonotypes divided by the size of the smaller repertoire. Richness of each repertoire was evaluated using RTK rarefaction, the Chao1 estimator, and Recon v2.1 estimates of unobserved clonotypes. Generation probabilities were computed with OLGA for all TCRbeta clonotypes obtained by the gDNA method from several donors. The source is immuneACCESS, and TCRdb retained only in-frame sequences with V and J called. Part of the clones is not carried over; for the studies checked, unresolved V genes explain less than half of this, and the remainder is unexplained. That table gives V, J and clone size, and the DNA gave D and trimming. A total of roughly 650,000 clones appear in this sample, 95% to 97% of them only once. The ten biggest clones cover approximately 0.1% of the sample.

General findings and caveats noted by the study authors: Sharing across a few donors was observed for approximately 4.6% of naive CD4, less than 4% of naive CD8, roughly 2.3% of memory CD4, and 0.4% of memory CD8 clonotypes. Incomplete sequencing was indicated by rarefaction of sorted-subset datasets, despite the large sequencing depth. Sampling was restricted to blood, and TCR repertoires in tissues likely differ from the TCR repertoires found in blood. Larger estimated clonotype richness was generally found for naive subsets than for memory subsets. Because the study included only a small number of donors, the genetic and exposure-history diversity represented was limited. Higher generation probabilities were observed for clonotypes shared by all four sorted-subset donors than for non-shared clonotypes. Pairwise subsampling led to the expectation that sequencing depth would affect the degree of clonotype sharing among donors.

The chain is made from TRBV7-9 and TRBJ2-5; there is no confident call for the D gene. The sequenced sample consisted of naive CD8+ T cells sorted from blood. The cell subset or site tag for this specimen amounts to: CD45RA+CCR7+. This clonotype was sampled from a woman aged 25 to 39 in good health. The CDR3 loop reads CASSLGEARETQYF. The DNA is TGTGCCAGCAGCTTAGGTGAGGCGCGGGAGACCCAGTACTTC.